This TCR beta chain is drawn from a study of blood T cell repertoires in COVID-19. The overall study: There were acute and convalescent COVID-19 samples, and they came from the United States, Italy and Spain. T cells, B-cell-depleted T cells, or PBMCs supplied cDNA or gDNA.

Authors' methods: Nucleated cell counts were estimated from reference gene primer amplification. TCRdb keeps only in-frame clones here, not all; method: immunoSEQ multiplex PCR. V and J calls and clone size are those listed in that table; D and trimming were worked out from the DNA. This table holds about 160,000 clones, roughly 90% found once. The trim removed 6 bases at V and 7 bases at J, leaving 5 bases unmatched. CDR1 and CDR2 from the germline V gene are SGHVS and FQNEAQ. The CDR3 totals 13 residues. This receptor was identified in a man aged 55-75 years with acute or convalescent COVID-19. This chain connects TRBV7-8 to TRBJ2-1; 8 bases align to TRBD2. The material sequenced was peripheral blood. CDR3 sequence reads: CASSAGLANEQFF. In nucleotides, the CDR3 is TGTGCCAGCAGTGCAGGACTAGCAAATGAGCAGTTCTTC.